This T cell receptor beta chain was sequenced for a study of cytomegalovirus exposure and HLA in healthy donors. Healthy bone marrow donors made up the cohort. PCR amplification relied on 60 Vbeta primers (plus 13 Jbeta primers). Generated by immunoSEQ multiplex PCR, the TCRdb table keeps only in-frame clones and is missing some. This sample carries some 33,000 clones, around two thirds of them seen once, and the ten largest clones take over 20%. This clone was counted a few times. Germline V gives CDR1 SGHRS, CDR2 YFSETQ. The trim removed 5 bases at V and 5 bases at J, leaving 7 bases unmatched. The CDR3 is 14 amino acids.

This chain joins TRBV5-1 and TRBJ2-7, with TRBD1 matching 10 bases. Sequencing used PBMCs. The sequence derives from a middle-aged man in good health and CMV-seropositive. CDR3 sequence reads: CASRPGQGLHEQYF. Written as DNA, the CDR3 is TGCGCCAGCAGACCGGGACAGGGGTTACACGAGCAGTACTTC. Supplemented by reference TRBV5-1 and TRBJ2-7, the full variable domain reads KAGVTQTPRYLIKTRGQQVTLSCSPISGHRSVSWYQQTPGQGLQFLFEYFSETQRNKGNFPGRFSGRQFSNSRSEMNVSTLELGDSALYLCASRPGQGLHEQYFGPGTRLTVT.